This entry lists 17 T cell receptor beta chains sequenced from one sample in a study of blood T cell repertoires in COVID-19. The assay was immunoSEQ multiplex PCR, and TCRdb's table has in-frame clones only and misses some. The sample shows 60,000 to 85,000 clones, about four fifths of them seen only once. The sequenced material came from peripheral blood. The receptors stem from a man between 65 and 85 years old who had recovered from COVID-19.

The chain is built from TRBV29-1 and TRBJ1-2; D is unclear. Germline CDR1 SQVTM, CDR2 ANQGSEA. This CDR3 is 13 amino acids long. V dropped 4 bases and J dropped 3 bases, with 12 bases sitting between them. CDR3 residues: CSVAGGYDYGYTF. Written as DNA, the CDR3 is TGCAGCGTTGCGGGAGGGTACGACTATGGCTACACCTTC.

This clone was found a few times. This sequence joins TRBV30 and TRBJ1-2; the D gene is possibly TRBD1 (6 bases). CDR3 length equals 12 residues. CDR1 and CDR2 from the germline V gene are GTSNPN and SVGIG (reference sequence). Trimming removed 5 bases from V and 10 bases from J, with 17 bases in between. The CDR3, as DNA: TGTGCCTGGGACAATTCTGGGGGGGCCTACACCTTC. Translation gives CAWDNSGGAYTF.

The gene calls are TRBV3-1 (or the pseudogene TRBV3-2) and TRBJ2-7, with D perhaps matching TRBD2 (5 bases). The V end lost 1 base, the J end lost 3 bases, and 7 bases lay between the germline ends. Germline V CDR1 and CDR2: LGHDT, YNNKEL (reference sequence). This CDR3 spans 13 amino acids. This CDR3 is CASSQVSGYEQYF. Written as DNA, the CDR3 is TGTGCCAGCAGCCAAGTAAGCGGCTACGAGCAGTACTTC.

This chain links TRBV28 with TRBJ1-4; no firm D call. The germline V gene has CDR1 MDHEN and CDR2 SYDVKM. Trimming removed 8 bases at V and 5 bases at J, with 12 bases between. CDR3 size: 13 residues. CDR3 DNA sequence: TGTGCCAGCCTACACCCTAGGAATGAAAAACTGTTTTTT. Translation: CASLHPRNEKLFF.

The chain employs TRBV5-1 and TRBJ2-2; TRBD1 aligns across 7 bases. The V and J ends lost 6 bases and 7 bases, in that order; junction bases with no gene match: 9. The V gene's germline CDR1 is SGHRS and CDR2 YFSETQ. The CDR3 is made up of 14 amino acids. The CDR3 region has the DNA TGCGCCAGCATCCCCGGGACAGAGAGCGGGGAGCTGTTTTTT. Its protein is CASIPGTESGELFF.

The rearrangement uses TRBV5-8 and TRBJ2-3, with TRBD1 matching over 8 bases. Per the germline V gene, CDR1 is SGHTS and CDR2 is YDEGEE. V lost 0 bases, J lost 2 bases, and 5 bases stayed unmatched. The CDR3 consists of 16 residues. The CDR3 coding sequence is TGTGCCAGCAGCTTGGCCCCGACAGGGGACACAGATACGCAGTATTTT. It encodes CASSLAPTGDTDTQYF.

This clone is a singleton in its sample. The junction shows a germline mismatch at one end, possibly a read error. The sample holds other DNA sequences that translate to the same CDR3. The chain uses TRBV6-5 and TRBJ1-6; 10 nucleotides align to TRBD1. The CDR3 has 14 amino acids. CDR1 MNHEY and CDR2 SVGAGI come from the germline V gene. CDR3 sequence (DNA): TGTGCTAGCAGTAGTGACAGGGGGCTTTCACCCCTCCACTTT. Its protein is CASSSDRGLSPLHF.

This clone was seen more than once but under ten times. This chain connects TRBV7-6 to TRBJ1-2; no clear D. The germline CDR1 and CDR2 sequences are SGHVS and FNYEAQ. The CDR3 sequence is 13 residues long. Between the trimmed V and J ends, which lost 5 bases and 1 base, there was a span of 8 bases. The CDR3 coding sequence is TGTGCCAGCAGCCACCCGAGTAACTATGGCTACACCTTC. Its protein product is CASSHPSNYGYTF.

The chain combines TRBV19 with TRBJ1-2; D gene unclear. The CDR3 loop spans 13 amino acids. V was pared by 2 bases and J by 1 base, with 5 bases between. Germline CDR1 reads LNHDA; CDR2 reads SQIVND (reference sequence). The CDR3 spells CASSIQINYGYTF. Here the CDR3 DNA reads TGTGCCAGTAGTATACAGATTAACTATGGCTACACCTTC.

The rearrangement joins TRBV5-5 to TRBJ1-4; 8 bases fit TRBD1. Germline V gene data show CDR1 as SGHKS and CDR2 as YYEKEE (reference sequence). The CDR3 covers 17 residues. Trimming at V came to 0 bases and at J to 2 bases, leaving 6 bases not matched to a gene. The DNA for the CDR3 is TGTGCCAGCAGCTTGGCCCCGAGACAGGGGACTAATGAAAAACTGTTTTTT. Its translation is CASSLAPRQGTNEKLFF.

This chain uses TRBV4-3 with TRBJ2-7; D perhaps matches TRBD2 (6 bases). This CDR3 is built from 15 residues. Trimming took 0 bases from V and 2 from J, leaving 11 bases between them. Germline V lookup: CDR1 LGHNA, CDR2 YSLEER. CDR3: CASSQDRGGTYEQYF. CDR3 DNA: TGCGCCAGCAGCCAAGATCGTGGGGGGACCTACGAGCAGTACTTC.

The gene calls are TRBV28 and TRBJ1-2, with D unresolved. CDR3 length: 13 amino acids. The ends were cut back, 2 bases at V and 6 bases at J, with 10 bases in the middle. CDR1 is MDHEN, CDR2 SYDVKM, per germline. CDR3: CASSLAAVNGYTF. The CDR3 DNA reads TGTGCCAGCAGTTTAGCGGCAGTCAATGGCTACACCTTC.

CDR3 nucleotides: TGTGCCAGCAGCCAAGGAGCGGGACCAGTTACCTACGAGCAGTACTTC. This sequence encodes CASSQGAGPVTYEQYF. This chain links TRBV3-1 (or the pseudogene TRBV3-2) with TRBJ2-7; 7 bases fit TRBD2. The CDR3 length is 16 residues. Germline V gene lookup returns CDR1 LGHDT and CDR2 YNNKEL (reference sequence). J was trimmed by 2 bases and V by 1 base; bases with no gene match: 8.

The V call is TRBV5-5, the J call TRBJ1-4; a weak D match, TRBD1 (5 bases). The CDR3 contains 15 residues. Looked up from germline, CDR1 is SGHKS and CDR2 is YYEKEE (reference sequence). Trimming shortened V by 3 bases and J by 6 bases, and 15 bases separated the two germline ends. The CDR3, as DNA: TGTGCCAGCAGCTCCACCGGGACTCGGGATGAAAAACTGTTTTTT. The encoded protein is CASSSTGTRDEKLFF.

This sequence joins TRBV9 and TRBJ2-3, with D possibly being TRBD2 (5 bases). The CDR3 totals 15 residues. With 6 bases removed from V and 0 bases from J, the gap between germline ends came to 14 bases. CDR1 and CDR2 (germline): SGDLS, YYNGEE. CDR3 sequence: CASTQTISSTDTQYF. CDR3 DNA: TGTGCCAGCACCCAGACTATCTCGAGCACAGATACGCAGTATTTT. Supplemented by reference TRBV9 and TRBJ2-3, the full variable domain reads DSGVTQTPKHLITATGQRVTLRCSPRSGDLSVYWYQQSLDQGLQFLIQYYNGEERAKGNILERFSAQQFPDLHSELNLSSLELGDSALYFCASTQTISSTDTQYFGPGTRLTVL.

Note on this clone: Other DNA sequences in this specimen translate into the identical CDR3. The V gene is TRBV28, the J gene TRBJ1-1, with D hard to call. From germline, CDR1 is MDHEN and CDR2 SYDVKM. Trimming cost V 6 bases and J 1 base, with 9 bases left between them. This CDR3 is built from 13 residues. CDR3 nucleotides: TGTGCCAGCAGACCTCGGGAGAACACTGAAGCTTTCTTT. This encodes CASRPRENTEAFF. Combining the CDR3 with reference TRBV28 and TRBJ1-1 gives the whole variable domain DVKVTQSSRYLVKRTGEKVFLECVQDMDHENMFWYRQDPGLGLRLIYFSYDVKMKEKGDIPEGYSVSREKKERFSLILESASTNQTSMYLCASRPRENTEAFFGQGTRLTVV.

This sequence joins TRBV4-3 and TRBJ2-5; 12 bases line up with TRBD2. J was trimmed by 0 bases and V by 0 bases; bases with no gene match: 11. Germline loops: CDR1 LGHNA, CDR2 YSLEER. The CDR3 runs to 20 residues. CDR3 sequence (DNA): TGCGCCAGCAGCCAAGATTGCCGACTAGCGGGAGTGGGGTACCAAGAGACCCAGTACTTC. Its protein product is CASSQDCRLAGVGYQETQYF.